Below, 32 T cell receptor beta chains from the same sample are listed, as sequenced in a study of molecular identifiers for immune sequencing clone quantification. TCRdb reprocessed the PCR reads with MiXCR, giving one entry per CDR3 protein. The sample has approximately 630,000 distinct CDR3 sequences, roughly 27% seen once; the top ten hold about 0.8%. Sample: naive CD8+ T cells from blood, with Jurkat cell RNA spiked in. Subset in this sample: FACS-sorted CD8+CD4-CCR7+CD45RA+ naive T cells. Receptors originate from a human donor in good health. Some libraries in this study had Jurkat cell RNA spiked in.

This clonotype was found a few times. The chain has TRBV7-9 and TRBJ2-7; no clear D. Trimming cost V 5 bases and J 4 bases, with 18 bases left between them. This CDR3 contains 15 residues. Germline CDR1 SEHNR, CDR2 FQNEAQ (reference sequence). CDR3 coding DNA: TGTGCCAGCAGCGACCTAGTGAACCAGAAGTACGAGCAGTACTTC. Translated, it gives CASSDLVNQKYEQYF.

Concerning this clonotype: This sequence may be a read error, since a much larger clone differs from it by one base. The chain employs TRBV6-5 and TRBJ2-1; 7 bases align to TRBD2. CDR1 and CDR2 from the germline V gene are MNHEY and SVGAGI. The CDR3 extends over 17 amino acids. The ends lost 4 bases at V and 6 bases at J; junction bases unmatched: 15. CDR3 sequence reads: CASSSGLEGGSSNEQFF. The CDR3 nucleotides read TGTGCCAGCAGTTCGGGGCTGGAGGGAGGGAGCTCCAATGAGCAGTTCTTC.

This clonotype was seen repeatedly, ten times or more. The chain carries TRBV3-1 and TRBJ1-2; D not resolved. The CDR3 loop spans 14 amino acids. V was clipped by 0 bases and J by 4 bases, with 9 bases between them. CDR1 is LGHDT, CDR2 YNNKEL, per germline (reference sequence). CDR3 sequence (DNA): TGTGCCAGCAGCCAAGAAGGCGAGACCTATGGCTACACCTTC. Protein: CASSQEGETYGYTF.

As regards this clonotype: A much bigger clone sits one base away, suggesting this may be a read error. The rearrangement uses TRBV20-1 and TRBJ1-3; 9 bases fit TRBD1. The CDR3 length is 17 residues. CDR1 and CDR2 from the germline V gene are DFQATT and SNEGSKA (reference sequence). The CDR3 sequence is CSAREAPTGGSGNTTYF. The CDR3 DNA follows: TGCAGTGCTAGAGAAGCGCCCACAGGGGGCTCTGGAAACACCACATATTTT.

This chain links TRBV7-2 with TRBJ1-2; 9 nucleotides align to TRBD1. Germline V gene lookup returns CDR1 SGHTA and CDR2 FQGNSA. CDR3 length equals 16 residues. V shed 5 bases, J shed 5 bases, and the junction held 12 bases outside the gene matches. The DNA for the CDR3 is TGTGCCAGCAGCACAGGACAGGGGATCGGCATATATGGCTACACCTTC. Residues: CASSTGQGIGIYGYTF.

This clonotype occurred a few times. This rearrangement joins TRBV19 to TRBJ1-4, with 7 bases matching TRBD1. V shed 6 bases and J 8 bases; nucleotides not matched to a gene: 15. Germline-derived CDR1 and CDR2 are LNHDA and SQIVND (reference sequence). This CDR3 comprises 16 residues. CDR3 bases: TGTGCCAGTAGGAGATCGACCAGGGGGTCGGGGGAAAAACTGTTTTTT. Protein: CASRRSTRGSGEKLFF.

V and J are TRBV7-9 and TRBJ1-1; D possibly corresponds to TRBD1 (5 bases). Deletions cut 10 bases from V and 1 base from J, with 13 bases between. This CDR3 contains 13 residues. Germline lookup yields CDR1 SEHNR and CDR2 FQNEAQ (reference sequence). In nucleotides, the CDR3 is TGTGCCACCCAGCCCGGGACGAACACTGAAGCTTTCTTT. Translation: CATQPGTNTEAFF.

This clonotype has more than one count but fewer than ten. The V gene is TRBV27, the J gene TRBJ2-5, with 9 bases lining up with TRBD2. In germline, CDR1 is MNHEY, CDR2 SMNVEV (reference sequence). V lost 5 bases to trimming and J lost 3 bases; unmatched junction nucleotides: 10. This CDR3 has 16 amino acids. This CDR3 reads CASSHTRGGNKETQYF. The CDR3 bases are TGTGCCAGCAGTCATACGCGGGGGGGAAATAAAGAGACCCAGTACTTC.

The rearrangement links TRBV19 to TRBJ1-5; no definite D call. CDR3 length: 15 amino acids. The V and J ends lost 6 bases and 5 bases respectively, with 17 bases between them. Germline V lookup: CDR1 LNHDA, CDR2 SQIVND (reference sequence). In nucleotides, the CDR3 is TGTGCCAGTAGATCCGGCCAGCTAAGAGATCAGCCCCAGCATTTT. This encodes CASRSGQLRDQPQHF.

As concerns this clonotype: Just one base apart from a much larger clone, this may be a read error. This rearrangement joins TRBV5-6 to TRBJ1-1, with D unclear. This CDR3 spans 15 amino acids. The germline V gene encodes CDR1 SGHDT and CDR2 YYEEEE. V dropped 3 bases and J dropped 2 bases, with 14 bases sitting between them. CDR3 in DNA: TGTGCCAGCAGCTCCGTACAGCAAATCAACACTGAAGCTTTCTTT. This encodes CASSSVQQINTEAFF.

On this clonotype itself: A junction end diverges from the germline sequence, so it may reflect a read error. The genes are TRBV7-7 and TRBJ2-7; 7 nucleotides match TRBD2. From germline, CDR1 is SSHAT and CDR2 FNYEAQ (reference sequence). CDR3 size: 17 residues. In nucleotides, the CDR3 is TGTGCTAGCAGCTTCCCGGTTTCGAGCGGGGCATCCTACGAGCAGTACTTC. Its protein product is CASSFPVSSGASYEQYF.

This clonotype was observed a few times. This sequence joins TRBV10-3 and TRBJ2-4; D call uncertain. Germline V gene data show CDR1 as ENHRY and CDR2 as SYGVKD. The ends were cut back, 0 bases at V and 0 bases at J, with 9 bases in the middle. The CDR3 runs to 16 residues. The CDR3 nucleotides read TGTGCCATCAGTGAGTCTTTGGCTTCAGCCAAAAACATTCAGTACTTC. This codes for CAISESLASAKNIQYF.

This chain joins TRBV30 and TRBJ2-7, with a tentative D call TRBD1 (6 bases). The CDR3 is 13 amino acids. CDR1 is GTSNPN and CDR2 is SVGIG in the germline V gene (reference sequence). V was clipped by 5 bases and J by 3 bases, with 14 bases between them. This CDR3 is CAWGTIRGYEQYF. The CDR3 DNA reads TGTGCCTGGGGGACGATCAGGGGCTACGAGCAGTACTTC.

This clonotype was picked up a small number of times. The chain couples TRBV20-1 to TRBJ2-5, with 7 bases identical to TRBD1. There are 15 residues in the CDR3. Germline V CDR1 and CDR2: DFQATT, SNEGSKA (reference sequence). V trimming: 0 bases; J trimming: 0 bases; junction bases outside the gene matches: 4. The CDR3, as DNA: TGCAGTGCTAGAGAGTTAGGGGGCCACCAAGAGACCCAGTACTTC. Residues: CSARELGGHQETQYF.

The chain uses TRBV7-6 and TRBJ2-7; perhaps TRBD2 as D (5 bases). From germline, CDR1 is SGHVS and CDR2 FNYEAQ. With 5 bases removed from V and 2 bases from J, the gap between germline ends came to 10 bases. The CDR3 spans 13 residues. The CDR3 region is CASSDSRAYEQYF. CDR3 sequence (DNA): TGTGCCAGCAGCGACTCGAGGGCCTACGAGCAGTACTTC.

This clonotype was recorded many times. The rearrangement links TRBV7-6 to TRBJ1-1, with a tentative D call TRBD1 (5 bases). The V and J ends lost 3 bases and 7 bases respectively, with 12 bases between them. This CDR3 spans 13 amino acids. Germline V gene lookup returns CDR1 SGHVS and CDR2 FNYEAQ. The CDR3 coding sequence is TGTGCCAGCAGCTTGGGACCTCAGGTTGAAGCTTTCTTT. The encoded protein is CASSLGPQVEAFF.

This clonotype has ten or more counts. The CDR3 DNA reads as TGTGCCAGCAGTCCGATCGGACAGGGGGTTGAAAAACTGTTTTTT. Translation: CASSPIGQGVEKLFF. The chain has TRBV28 and TRBJ1-4, with 10 positions matching TRBD1. After removal of 5 bases from V and 7 bases from J, the junction contained 7 bases not matched to a gene. CDR3 length: 15 residues. Germline CDR1 MDHEN, CDR2 SYDVKM.

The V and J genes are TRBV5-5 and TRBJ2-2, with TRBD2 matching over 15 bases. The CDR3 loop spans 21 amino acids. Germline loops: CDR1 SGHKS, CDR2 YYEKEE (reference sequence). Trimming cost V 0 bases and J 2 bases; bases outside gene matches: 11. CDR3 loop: CASSLGPGLAGGPQNTGELFF. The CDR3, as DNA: TGTGCCAGCAGCTTGGGTCCAGGACTAGCGGGAGGGCCCCAAAACACCGGGGAGCTGTTTTTT.

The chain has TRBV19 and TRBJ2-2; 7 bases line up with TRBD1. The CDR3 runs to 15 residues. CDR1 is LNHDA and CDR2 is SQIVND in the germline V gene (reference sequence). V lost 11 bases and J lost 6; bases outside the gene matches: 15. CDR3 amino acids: CASQGHTAVSGELFF. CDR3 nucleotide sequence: TGTGCCTCACAGGGGCATACGGCAGTATCCGGGGAGCTGTTTTTT.

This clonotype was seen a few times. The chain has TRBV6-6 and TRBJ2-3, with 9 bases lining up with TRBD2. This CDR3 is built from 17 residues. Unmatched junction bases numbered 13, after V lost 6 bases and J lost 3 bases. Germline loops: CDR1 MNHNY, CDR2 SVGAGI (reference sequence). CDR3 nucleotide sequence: TGTGCCAGCAGCCGCGATCCTAGCGGGATATTTACAGATACGCAGTATTTT. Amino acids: CASSRDPSGIFTDTQYF.

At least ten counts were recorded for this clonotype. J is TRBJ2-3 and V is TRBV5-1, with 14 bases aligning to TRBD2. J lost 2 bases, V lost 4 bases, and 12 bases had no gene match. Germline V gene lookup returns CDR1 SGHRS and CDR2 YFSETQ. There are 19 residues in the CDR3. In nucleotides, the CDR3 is TGCGCCAGCAGCATCACCCCCGGACTAGCGGGGGGAATCACAGATACGCAGTATTTT. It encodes CASSITPGLAGGITDTQYF.

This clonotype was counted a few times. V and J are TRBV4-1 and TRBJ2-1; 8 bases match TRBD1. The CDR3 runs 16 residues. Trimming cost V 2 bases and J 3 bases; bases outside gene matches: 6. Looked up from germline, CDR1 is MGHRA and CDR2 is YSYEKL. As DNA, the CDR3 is TGCGCCAGCAGCCAAACACCGGGACAGGACTACAATGAGCAGTTCTTC. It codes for CASSQTPGQDYNEQFF.

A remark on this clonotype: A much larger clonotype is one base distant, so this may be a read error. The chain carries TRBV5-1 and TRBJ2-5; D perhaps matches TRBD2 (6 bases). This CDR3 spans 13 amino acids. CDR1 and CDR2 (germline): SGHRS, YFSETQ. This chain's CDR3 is CASSSGLQGTQYF. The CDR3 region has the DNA TGCGCCAGCAGCTCGGGACTTCAAGGGACCCAGTACTTC.

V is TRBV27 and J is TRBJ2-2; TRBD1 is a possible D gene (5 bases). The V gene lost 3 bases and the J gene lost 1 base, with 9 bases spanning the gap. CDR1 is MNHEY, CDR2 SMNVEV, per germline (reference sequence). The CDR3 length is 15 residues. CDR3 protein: CASSLIGVNTGELFF. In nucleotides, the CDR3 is TGTGCCAGCAGTTTGATAGGGGTGAACACCGGGGAGCTGTTTTTT.

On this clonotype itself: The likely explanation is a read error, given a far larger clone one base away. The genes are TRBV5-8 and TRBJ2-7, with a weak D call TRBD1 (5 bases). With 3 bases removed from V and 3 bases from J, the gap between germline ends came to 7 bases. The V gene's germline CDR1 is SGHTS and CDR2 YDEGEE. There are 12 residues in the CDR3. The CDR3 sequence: CASSCQGYEQYF. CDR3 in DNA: TGTGCCAGCAGCTGCCAGGGCTACGAGCAGTACTTC.

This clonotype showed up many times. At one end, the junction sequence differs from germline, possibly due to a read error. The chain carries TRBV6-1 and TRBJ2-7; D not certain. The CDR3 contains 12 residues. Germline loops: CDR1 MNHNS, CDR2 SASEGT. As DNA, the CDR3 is TGTGCCAGCAGTGATCATGGCAGACAACTTGGATTC. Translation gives CASSDHGRQLGF.

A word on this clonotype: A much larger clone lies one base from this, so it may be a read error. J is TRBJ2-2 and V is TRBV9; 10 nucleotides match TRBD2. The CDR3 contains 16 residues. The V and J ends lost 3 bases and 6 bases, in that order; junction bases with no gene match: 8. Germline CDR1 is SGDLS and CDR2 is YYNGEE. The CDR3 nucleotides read TGTGCCAGCAGCGCGTCTAGCGGGAGCGTGCCCGGGGAGCTGTTTTTT. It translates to CASSASSGSVPGELFF. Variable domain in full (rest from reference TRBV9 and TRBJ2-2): DSGVTQTPKHLITATGQRVTLRCSPRSGDLSVYWYQQSLDQGLQFLIQYYNGEERAKGNILERFSAQQFPDLHSELNLSSLELGDSALYFCASSASSGSVPGELFFGEGSRLTVL.

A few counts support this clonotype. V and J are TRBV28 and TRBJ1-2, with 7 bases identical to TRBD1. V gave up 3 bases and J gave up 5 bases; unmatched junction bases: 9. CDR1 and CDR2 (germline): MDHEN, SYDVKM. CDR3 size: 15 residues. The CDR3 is CASSLSTGVGYGYTF. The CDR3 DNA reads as TGTGCCAGCAGTTTGTCTACAGGGGTTGGGTATGGCTACACCTTC.

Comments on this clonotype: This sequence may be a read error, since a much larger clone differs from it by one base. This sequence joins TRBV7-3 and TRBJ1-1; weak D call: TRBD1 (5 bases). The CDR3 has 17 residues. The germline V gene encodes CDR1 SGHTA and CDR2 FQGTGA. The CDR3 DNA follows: TGTGCCAGCAGCTTAATCCCCCTTGACACAGGAAACACTGAAGCTTCCTTT. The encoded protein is CASSLIPLDTGNTEASF.

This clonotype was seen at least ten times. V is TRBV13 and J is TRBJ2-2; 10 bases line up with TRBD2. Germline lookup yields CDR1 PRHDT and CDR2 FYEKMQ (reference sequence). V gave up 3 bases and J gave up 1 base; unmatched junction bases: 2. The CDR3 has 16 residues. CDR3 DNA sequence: TGTGCCAGCAGCTTCAGGACTAGCGGGAACACCGGGGAGCTGTTTTTT. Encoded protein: CASSFRTSGNTGELFF.

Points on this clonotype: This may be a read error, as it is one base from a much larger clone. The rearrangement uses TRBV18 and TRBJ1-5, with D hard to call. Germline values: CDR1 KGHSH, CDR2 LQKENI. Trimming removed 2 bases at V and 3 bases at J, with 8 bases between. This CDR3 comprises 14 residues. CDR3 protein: CASSPGEDNQPQHF. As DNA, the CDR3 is TGTGCCAGCTCACCAGGGGAGGACAATCAGCCCCAGCATTTT.

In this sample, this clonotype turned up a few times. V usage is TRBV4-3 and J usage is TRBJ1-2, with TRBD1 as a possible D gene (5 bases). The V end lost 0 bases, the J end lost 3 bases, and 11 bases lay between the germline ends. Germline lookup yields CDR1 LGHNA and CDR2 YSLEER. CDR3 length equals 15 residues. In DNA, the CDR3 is TGCGCCAGCAGCCAAGATGGGGCGTCTTACTATGGCTACACCTTC. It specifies CASSQDGASYYGYTF.